The 13 T cell receptor beta chains in this list originate from one sample, sequenced in a study of T-cell memory formation after mild COVID-19. TCRdb reanalysed the 5' RACE reads using MiXCR and keeps one entry per CDR3 protein. The profile shows about 60,000 distinct CDR3 sequences, 12% of them singletons. What was sequenced was PBMCs or a T cell subset sorted from them (not recorded which). Receptors were obtained from a man aged 18 to 30 who had mild COVID-19 (a few samples of this study predate the infection). Cell type and time point are not known.

V is TRBV29-1 and J is TRBJ2-5; tentative D call: TRBD1 (5 bases). The germline CDR1 and CDR2 sequences are SQVTM and ANQGSEA. This CDR3 has 12 amino acids. The ends were cut back, 5 bases at V and 0 bases at J, with 7 bases in the middle. CDR3 DNA sequence: TGCAGCGTTTTGACAGACCAAGAGACCCAGTACTTC. Amino acid sequence: CSVLTDQETQYF.

This clonotype was seen a handful of times. DNA of the CDR3: TGTGCCAGCAGCCAATTAGAGGGACCAAAGTACAATGAGCAGTTCTTC. As protein: CASSQLEGPKYNEQFF. The chain has TRBV3-1 and TRBJ2-1; D is perhaps TRBD1 or TRBD2 (5 bases each). Trimming pared 2 bases from V and 4 bases from J, leaving 15 bases between. This CDR3 is built from 16 residues. Germline CDR1 reads LGHDT; CDR2 reads YNNKEL (reference sequence).

The rearrangement joins TRBV20-1 to TRBJ1-3, with D possibly matching TRBD1 (5 bases). This CDR3 contains 14 residues. Germline assignment: CDR1 DFQATT and CDR2 SNEGSKA (reference sequence). Trimming took off 0 bases at V and 7 bases at J, with 13 bases between the two ends. CDR3 nucleotides: TGCAGTGCTAGAGAAATCTTGGGACGGAACACCATATATTTT. Residues: CSAREILGRNTIYF.

This clonotype was found a few times. V is TRBV29-1 and J is TRBJ1-2, with TRBD1 as a possible D gene (6 bases). Per germline, CDR1 SQVTM and CDR2 ANQGSEA. Trimming removed 8 bases from V and 0 bases from J, with 13 bases in between. The CDR3 has 13 amino acids. This CDR3 is CSTLGDTNYGYTF. Written as DNA, the CDR3 is TGCAGCACTTTAGGGGACACTAACTATGGCTACACCTTC.

Ten or more counts support this clonotype. The rearrangement joins TRBV7-9 to TRBJ2-1; the D gene is possibly TRBD2 (6 bases). V dropped 8 bases and J dropped 8 bases, with 19 bases sitting between them. This CDR3 contains 14 residues. Germline V lookup: CDR1 SEHNR, CDR2 FQNEAQ (reference sequence). The CDR3 region has the DNA TGTGCCAGCCAAGGAGCGGCGGGGATGTATGAGCAGTTCTTC. Residues: CASQGAAGMYEQFF. The variable domain in full, completed from reference TRBV7-9 and TRBJ2-1, reads DTGVSQNPRHKITKRGQNVTFRCDPISEHNRLYWYRQTLGQGPEFLTYFQNEAQLEKSRLLSDRFSAERPKGSFSTLEIQRTEQGDSAMYLCASQGAAGMYEQFFGPGTRLTVL.

This clonotype has just a few counts. This sequence joins TRBV11-2 and TRBJ1-1; no firm D call. The ends were cut back, 3 bases at V and 4 bases at J, with 9 bases in the middle. This CDR3 has 13 residues. Germline V CDR1 and CDR2: SGHAT, FQNNGV. In DNA form, the CDR3 reads TGTGCCAGCAGCTTCAAGGAGGGCACTGAAGCTTTCTTT. It codes for CASSFKEGTEAFF.

This clonotype was counted a few times. Here the CDR3 reads CASSLGPTMGQFF. The CDR3, as DNA: TGTGCCAGCAGCTTAGGGCCAACGATGGGGCAGTTCTTC. This chain joins TRBV7-2 and TRBJ2-1; no clear D. Trimming shortened V by 1 base and J by 12 bases, and 13 bases separated the two germline ends. The CDR3 totals 13 residues. Germline V lookup: CDR1 SGHTA, CDR2 FQGNSA.

This clonotype has ten or more counts. The J gene is TRBJ2-3, the V gene TRBV4-3; D is uncertain. The V end was cut by 0 bases, the J end by 2 bases, with 12 bases between. The germline gives CDR1 LGHNA, CDR2 YSLEER. The CDR3 loop spans 16 amino acids. The CDR3 here is CASSQDAGGSTDTQYF. The CDR3 DNA sequence: TGCGCCAGCAGCCAAGACGCCGGCGGATCCACAGATACGCAGTATTTT.

The gene calls are TRBV5-5 and TRBJ1-2; D remains ambiguous. Trimming shortened V by 0 bases and J by 7 bases, and 16 bases separated the two germline ends. CDR3 length: 15 residues. Germline V gene data show CDR1 as SGHKS and CDR2 as YYEKEE (reference sequence). The CDR3 here is CASSLAYLGGGGYTF. The CDR3 coding sequence is TGTGCCAGCAGCTTGGCGTATCTGGGAGGAGGTGGCTACACCTTC.

This clonotype has just a few counts. J is TRBJ2-3 and V is TRBV20-1; 10 bases are shared with TRBD2. Germline lookup yields CDR1 DFQATT and CDR2 SNEGSKA (reference sequence). CDR3 length: 15 amino acids. The V gene end was trimmed by 5 bases and the J gene end by 2 bases; junction bases not matched to a gene: 7. CDR3 in amino acids: CSAPIAGGFTDTQYF. CDR3 nucleotides: TGCAGTGCTCCTATAGCGGGGGGCTTCACAGATACGCAGTATTTT.

V usage is TRBV6-2 or TRBV6-3 and J usage is TRBJ2-7; 8 nucleotides line up with TRBD2. Losses at the gene ends were 6 bases for V and 1 base for J; bases not matched to a gene: 5. Germline V lookup: CDR1 MNHEY, CDR2 SVGEGT. The CDR3 sequence is 14 residues long. In nucleotides, the CDR3 is TGTGCCAGCAGCCGGACTAGCAGATCCTACGAGCAGTACGTC. The encoded protein is CASSRTSRSYEQYV.

The chain employs TRBV20-1 and TRBJ2-7, with D perhaps TRBD1 (5 bases). Per germline, CDR1 DFQATT and CDR2 SNEGSKA (reference sequence). V lost 4 bases and J 4 bases, leaving 8 bases between the germline ends. The CDR3 sequence is 11 residues long. The CDR3 nucleotides read TGCAGTGCTATTCAGGGTTACGAGCAGTACTTC. It codes for CSAIQGYEQYF.

This clonotype was seen at least ten times. This sequence joins TRBV24-1 and TRBJ1-5; no clear D gene. V lost 6 bases and J 4 bases, leaving 12 bases between the germline ends. This CDR3 spans 14 amino acids. Germline CDR1 reads KGHDR; CDR2 reads SFDVKD. CDR3 protein: CATSHRLGNQPQHF. CDR3 nucleotides: TGTGCCACCAGTCATCGCCTGGGTAATCAGCCCCAGCATTTT.